This T cell receptor (beta chain) was recorded in a study of blood T cell repertoires in COVID-19. Sequenced by immunoSEQ multiplex PCR; TCRdb stores in-frame clones only, minus some. The sample consists of about 270,000 clones, nearly 90% of them appearing once. This receptor was identified in a woman aged 55-69 years who had recovered from COVID-19. Source material: PBMCs or T cells enriched from blood (not recorded which).

The CDR3 loop is CASSWYRGGWTDTQYF. The CDR3 DNA is TGTGCCAGCAGTTGGTACCGGGGGGGTTGGACAGATACGCAGTATTTT. The chain uses TRBV6-5 and TRBJ2-3, with 8 bases lining up with TRBD2. The CDR3 length is 16 residues. CDR1 and CDR2 (germline): MNHEY, SVGAGI. J gave up 3 bases and V 4 bases, and 9 bases lay outside the gene matches.